What follows describes a single T cell receptor beta chain. Its antigen remains unidentified. No base quality information exists; no much larger clone differs at one position. Donors were healthy HIV-negative adults with no recently reported acute infections or vaccinations. Every donor was a Caucasian adult living in Nashville, Tennessee, USA. Magnetic negative selection was used to enrich CD4+ T cells, after which naive cells were positively selected on CD45RA and the negative fraction became the memory subset. Blood was obtained by leukapheresis, after which PBMCs were separated by Ficoll-Histopaque density gradient centrifugation and cryopreserved in liquid nitrogen vapor phase. Purity and quantity of every magnetically sorted T cell population were checked by analytical flow cytometry. Genomic DNA was isolated from every sorted fraction and measured by UV absorbance on a Nanodrop 2000c. The data originate from a study of shared clonotypes between healthy human individuals (dated by TCRdb to 2019 to 2021). Background for the entire study: The cohort included a few men and two women between 18 and 49 years of age. Per donor, three plates each were used for CD4 naive and CD4 memory, two for CD8 naive, and one for CD8 memory. The study deeply sequenced blood TCR repertoires of about 5 healthy adults to estimate repertoire size and the extent of clonotype sharing between individuals. Libraries were prepared and TCR repertoires were sequenced by different laboratories using diverse techniques, in order to increase sequencing depth and limit assay-specific biases. Leukapheresis yielded between about 0.9 and 10 billion PBMCs per donor. Beyond this particular receptor, the publication reports: Compared with non-shared clonotypes, the clonotypes found in all four sorted-subset donors had higher generation probabilities. Pairwise subsampling led to the expectation that sequencing depth would affect the degree of clonotype sharing among donors. Because the study included a small number of donors, the genetic and exposure-history diversity represented was limited. Estimated clonotype richness was generally larger for naive than for memory subsets. Rarefaction of sorted-subset datasets indicated incomplete sequencing despite the large sequencing depth. About 4.5% of naive CD4, more than 3% of naive CD8, 2.3% of memory CD4, and about 0.4% of memory CD8 clonotypes were shared across several donors. Sampling was restricted to blood, and TCR repertoires in tissues likely differ from the TCR repertoires found in blood.

TCR CDR3 regions were amplified from genomic DNA by multiplex PCR using the deep immunoSEQ assay. Extracted genomic DNA from each cell subset was spread evenly across all wells of several immunoSEQ 96-well plates, with each plate serving as a replicate. For sorted subsets, each replicate PCR was loaded with about 0.2 ug genomic DNA, equivalent to 25,000 to 35,000 T cell genomes. Purified libraries were quantified with a Qubit 3.0 fluorometer, sized on a Bioanalyzer 2100, and re-quantified with the KAPA Library Quantification kit. A separate single-read 150-cycle Illumina NextSeq 550 flow cell was used to sequence each immunoSEQ 96-well plate. On the authors' methods: Because the immunoSEQ output held only junctional sequences and lacked quality scores, the filtering could not match the filtering applied to full-length reads. To assign V/J genes and CDR3, sequences were annotated against IMGT germline references using PyIR, a Python wrapper for IgBLAST v1.9. Reads were filtered out if the reads had weak V/J assignments (E-value above 1e-6), no CDR3, stop codons, out-of-frame junctions, or ambiguous translated residues. A V3J clonotype was defined by an identical inferred V gene, J gene, and CDR3 amino acid sequence. Percentage overlap between repertoires was computed as shared unique clonotypes divided by the size of the smaller repertoire. Repertoire richness was assessed with RTK rarefaction, the Chao1 estimator, and Recon v2.1 estimates of unobserved clonotypes. Generation probabilities were computed with OLGA for all TCRbeta clonotypes obtained by the gDNA method from four donors. The source is immuneACCESS, and TCRdb retained only in-frame sequences with V and J called. Part of the clones is not carried over; for the studies checked, unresolved V genes explain less than half of this, and the remainder is unexplained. V and J calls and clone size come straight from that table; D and trimming were deduced from the DNA. This sample holds under 650,000 clones; less than 96% were observed only once. The ten largest make up roughly 0.06% of the sample.

Looking up the germline V gene yields CDR1 SNHLY and CDR2 FYNNEI. From cysteine to phenylalanine, the CDR3 is 13 amino acids long. Only the CDR3 DNA is retained, 39 bases long and in frame from the first base. V is shortened by 8 bases, J by 0 bases, and the region joining them spans 10 bases. The origin of this receptor is a young woman in good health. Sequenced sample: naive CD4+ T cells sorted from blood. The sample's cell subset or site label, decoded: CD45RA+ positively selected. The V gene is TRBV2 and the J gene is TRBJ2-5, with no reliable assignment of the D segment. The nucleotides read TGTGCCAGCCGGGTAGGGTACCAAGAGACCCAGTACTTC. This sequence encodes CASRVGYQETQYF.